A selection of T cell receptor beta chains follows, all from one sample in a study of graft-versus-host responses after intestinal transplantation. No antigen has been assigned to these receptors. Clones were sequenced by immunoSEQ multiplex PCR, and TCRdb holds only the in-frame ones, with some missing. The table shows around 110,000 clones, with approximately 90% occurring only once. The sequenced sample was unstimulated CD4+ T cells sorted from spleen or lymph node cells, obtained before intestinal transplant. The source of these receptors is a human donor who received an intestinal transplant. CDR3s leave out the opening cysteine and the closing phenylalanine or tryptophan.

V	J	CDR3
TRBV2	TRBJ2-6	ASSFQGRTGGSGANVLT
TRBV5-1	TRBJ2-7	ASSSGQGASYEQY
TRBV5-4	TRBJ2-7	ASSWDSEYEQY
TRBV18	TRBJ1-1	ASSPNRGRGDTEAF
TRBV7-9	TRBJ2-4	ASSFRAGTGWA
TRBV6-6	TRBJ1-3	ASSYTRVENTIY
TRBV7-8	TRBJ2-3	ASSLSSGSTTDTQY
TRBV5-1	TRBJ2-7	ASSAGQGREQY
TRBV11-2	TRBJ2-3	ASSLAAGVWTDTQY
TRBV4-1	TRBJ1-1	ASSQVGGNGEAF
TRBV4-1	TRBJ1-2	ASSQPGQAHYGYT
TRBV28	TRBJ1-4	ASSLTGWNEKLF
TRBV7-3	TRBJ2-4	ASSSGTGLNIQY
TRBV5-1	TRBJ2-1	ASSLAAAGDMNEQF
TRBV6-5	TRBJ1-2	ASSYSLAGSNYGYT
TRBV5-4	TRBJ2-3	ASSLATSGTTTDTQY
TRBV6-5	TRBJ2-1	ASSRPMDRNEQF
TRBV5-1	TRBJ2-3	ASSLPGLAGNTDTQY
TRBV11-2	TRBJ2-5	ASSSGTSGRISETQY
TRBV29-1	TRBJ1-2	SVEVRSGGGYT
TRBV5-4	TRBJ2-4	ASSADRVKNIQY
TRBV5-1	TRBJ1-1	ASSSWTGSNTEAF
TRBV4-1	TRBJ2-3	ASSQESRASGGYTDTQY
TRBV11-2	TRBJ2-1	ASSWSGGRGEQF
TRBV5-1	TRBJ2-7	ASSLAAGASYEQY
TRBV19	TRBJ1-2	ASSIFGDRGLYGYT
TRBV2	TRBJ2-2	ASKAQRTGELF
TRBV7-9	TRBJ1-3	ASIATSTLSSGNTIY
TRBV5-1	TRBJ1-1	ASSLQGFTEAF
TRBV5-1	TRBJ2-1	ASSLRGVRVSYNEQF
TRBV28	TRBJ2-7	AAEKDSSYEQY
TRBV6-5	TRBJ2-3	ASRDLAVTDTQY
TRBV5-6	TRBJ2-7	ASRPVAGGSYEQY
TRBV30	TRBJ1-5	AWSVREGRDPSNQPQH
TRBV19	TRBJ2-7	ASSIQASYEQY
TRBV18	TRBJ1-5	ASSPLGREYQPQH
TRBV7-6	TRBJ2-7	ASSFHTGEQY
TRBV5-6	TRBJ2-3	ASSLAPGSTDTQY
TRBV30	TRBJ2-3	ACRLAGADTQY
TRBV11-2	TRBJ1-6	ASSPGTVFPSYNSPLH
TRBV27	TRBJ2-7	ASSFLLAGNEQY
TRBV6-5	TRBJ1-2	ASTRGGDNYGYT
TRBV5-1	TRBJ2-3	ASSLGGTDTQY
TRBV5-1	TRBJ2-2	ASSPLTSGGAGELF
TRBV2	TRBJ2-7	ASRTPYEQY